This T cell receptor beta chain was documented in a study of Ad26.COV2.S vaccination and SARS-CoV-2 variants. Study-wide results and limits: Responses of T cells in total may have been underestimated by the TCR breadth and depth analyses.

Details on this clone: Its antigen is undetermined.

CDR1 and CDR2 from the germline V gene are SGHNT and YYREEE (reference sequence). Germline trimming cut 4 bases from V and 2 bases from J; bases unmatched to any gene: 3. The CDR3 has 16 residues. Here immunoSEQ multiplex PCR was the method, and the copy in TCRdb shows in-frame clones only, minus some. The sample yields around 350,000 clones, around 90% seen once. The specimen was peripheral blood, collected after recovery from COVID-19. The V call is TRBV5-4, the J call TRBJ2-5, with 15 bases identical to TRBD2. The TCR was taken from a human donor who had recovered from COVID-19. CDR3 sequence: CASSPGLAGGQETQYF. CDR3 nucleotide sequence: TGTGCCAGCAGCCCTGGACTAGCGGGGGGGCAAGAGACCCAGTACTTC. Full variable domain (rest looked up from reference TRBV5-4 and TRBJ2-5): ETGVTQSPTHLIKTRGQQVTLRCSSQSGHNTVSWYQQALGQGPQFIFQYYREEENGRGNFPPRFSGLQFPNYSSELNVNALELDDSALYLCASSPGLAGGQETQYFGPGTRLLVL.